This TCR beta chain came from a study of shared clonotypes between healthy human individuals. General study points: Despite large depth, sorted-subset datasets appeared incompletely sequenced. Sampling covered nothing but blood. Tissue TCR repertoires likely differ from those found in blood.

Profiling relied on immunoSEQ multiplex PCR, and the TCRdb table lists in-frame clones only, not all of them. The repertoire holds hundreds of thousands of clones, more than 70% seen once, with around 2% in the top ten. V was trimmed by 4 bases and J by 1 base, leaving 5 bases between them. Germline V gene data show CDR1 as LNHDA and CDR2 as SQIVND (reference sequence). The CDR3 is 14 amino acids. With regard to this clone: As yet, its antigen is unknown.

This clonotype originated in a woman in her twenties or thirties in good health. The chain employs TRBV19 and TRBJ2-6; D is unclear. The sequencing input was memory CD4+ T cells sorted from blood. Described subset: CD45RA-negative fraction. The CDR3 reads CASSRGSGANVLTF. Written as DNA, the CDR3 is TGTGCCAGTAGTAGGGGATCTGGGGCCAACGTCCTGACTTTC.